A selection of T cell receptor beta chains follows, all from one sample in a study of blood T cell repertoires in COVID-19. TCRdb keeps only in-frame clones here, not all; method: immunoSEQ multiplex PCR. Found here are about 430,000 clones, roughly 84% of them singletons; the top ten hold roughly 1.4%. Sequencing input: PBMCs or T cells enriched from blood (not recorded which). The source is a woman between 18 and 29 years old who had been exposed to COVID-19. CDR3s include the opening cysteine and the closing phenylalanine or tryptophan. A D gene is named only where the DNA matches it firmly.

>.|TRBJ2-7|TRBV7-2
CASGGPSSYEQYF
>TRBD1|TRBJ1-5|TRBV6-5
CASTSQGAGNQPQHF
>.|TRBJ2-7|TRBV28
CASSSEQLTYEQYF
>TRBD1|TRBJ2-3|TRBV11-1
CASSVEGGLADTQYF
>.|TRBJ1-2|TRBV20-1
CSLERGYGYTF
>TRBD1|TRBJ1-2|TRBV28
CASRTGGAGAGYTF
>TRBD2|TRBJ2-2|TRBV2
CASSKSSGGTGELFF
>.|TRBJ2-3|TRBV5-1
CASSWGAGDHTDTQYF
>.|TRBJ2-7|TRBV4-3
CASSQSFAKYF
>.|TRBJ1-1|TRBV15
CATSRDRVEAFF
>.|TRBJ1-1|TRBV21-1
CASSNCLGRVRAFF
>.|TRBJ2-2|TRBV9
CASSVANLFNTGELFF
>TRBD2|TRBJ2-1|TRBV5-4
CASSLAGRHNEQFF
>TRBD1|TRBJ2-7|TRBV9
CASSPTGGQPIYEQYF
>TRBD2|TRBJ2-2|TRBV7-9
CASSELAGGTGELFF
>TRBD2|TRBJ2-7|TRBV7-2
CASSFPSGSQYEQYF
>TRBD2|TRBJ2-1|TRBV2
CASSGSGRGGNEQFF
>.|TRBJ1-2|TRBV21-1
CASSPGAGTCYGYTF
>.|TRBJ1-6|TRBV5-6
CASSLGGGVPLHF
>.|TRBJ1-4|TRBV6-6
CASNRQATTNEKLFF
>.|TRBJ2-1|TRBV7-2
CASSDRDTSYNEQFF
>.|TRBJ2-1|TRBV5-5
CASSLDGNNEQFF
>TRBD2|TRBJ2-3|TRBV7-2
CASSLLAGGRYTQYF
>.|TRBJ2-7|TRBV7-2
CASSPGQWSSYEQYF
>.|TRBJ1-5|TRBV28
CASSSDTRTGYSNQPQHF
>TRBD1|TRBJ1-6|TRBV30
CAWSVPGQTNSPLHF
>.|TRBJ1-1|TRBV7-9
CASSSRTEDTEAFF
>TRBD1|TRBJ1-3|TRBV6-5
CASSNRGQTGNTIYF
>.|TRBJ2-1|TRBV7-9
CASSPGFREQFF
>TRBD2|TRBJ2-1|TRBV28
CASSPSGTSGYNEQFF
>TRBD1|TRBJ1-2|TRBV9
CASSITGDYGYTF
>TRBD1|TRBJ1-5|TRBV27
CASSSDRVSNQPQHF
>.|TRBJ2-5|TRBV7-8
CASSSPGFLETQYF
>.|TRBJ2-2|TRBV7-9
CASSPENRGGGELFF
>.|TRBJ1-4|TRBV23-1
CAILGEVQLEKLFF
>.|TRBJ1-1|TRBV7-2
CASSLGPGSNTEAFF
>.|TRBJ2-5|TRBV2
CASRRLTYQETQYF
>.|TRBJ2-7|TRBV19
CASSIYSSSYEQYF
>TRBD1|TRBJ1-4|TRBV30
CAWSVRRTGLTKGGEKLFF
>.|TRBJ1-6|TRBV11-2
CASSLSGNPNSPLHF
>TRBD1|TRBJ2-7|TRBV2
CARAGQGAHEQYF
>.|TRBJ2-5|TRBV6-6
CASSYSEGLRDQTQYF
>TRBD2|TRBJ2-3|TRBV19
CASSIAWGSGGPADTQYF
>.|TRBJ2-7|TRBV27
CASSLSGYDRLYEQYF
>TRBD2|TRBJ2-1|TRBV5-4
CASSLGELAGGLNEQLF